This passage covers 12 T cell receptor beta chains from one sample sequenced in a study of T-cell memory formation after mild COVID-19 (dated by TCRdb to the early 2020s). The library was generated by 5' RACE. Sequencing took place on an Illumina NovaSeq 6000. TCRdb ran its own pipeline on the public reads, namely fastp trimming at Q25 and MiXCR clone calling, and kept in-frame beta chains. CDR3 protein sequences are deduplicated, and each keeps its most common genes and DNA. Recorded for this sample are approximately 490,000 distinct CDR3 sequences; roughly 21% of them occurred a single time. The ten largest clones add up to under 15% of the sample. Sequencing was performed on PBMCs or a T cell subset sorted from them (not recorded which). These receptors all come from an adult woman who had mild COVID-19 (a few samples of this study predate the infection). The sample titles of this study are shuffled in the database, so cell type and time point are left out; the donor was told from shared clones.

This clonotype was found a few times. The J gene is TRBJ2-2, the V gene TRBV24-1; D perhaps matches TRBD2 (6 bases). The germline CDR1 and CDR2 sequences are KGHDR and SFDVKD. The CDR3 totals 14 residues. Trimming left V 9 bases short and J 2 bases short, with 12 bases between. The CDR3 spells CATSRDFNTGELFF. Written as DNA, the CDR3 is TGTGCCACCTCAAGGGACTTCAACACCGGGGAGCTGTTTTTT.

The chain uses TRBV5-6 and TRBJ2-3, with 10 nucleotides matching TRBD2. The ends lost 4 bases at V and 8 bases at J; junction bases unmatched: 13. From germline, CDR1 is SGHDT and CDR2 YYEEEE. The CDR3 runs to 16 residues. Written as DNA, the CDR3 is TGTGCCAGCAGCACTATACTAGCGGGGACCGAGGGTACGCAGTATTTT. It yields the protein CASSTILAGTEGTQYF.

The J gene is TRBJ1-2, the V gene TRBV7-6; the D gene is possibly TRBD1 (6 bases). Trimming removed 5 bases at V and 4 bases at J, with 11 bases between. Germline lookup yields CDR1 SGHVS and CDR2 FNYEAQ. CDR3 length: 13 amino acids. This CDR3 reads CASSGQGFYGYTF. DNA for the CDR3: TGTGCCAGCAGCGGTCAGGGGTTCTATGGCTACACCTTC.

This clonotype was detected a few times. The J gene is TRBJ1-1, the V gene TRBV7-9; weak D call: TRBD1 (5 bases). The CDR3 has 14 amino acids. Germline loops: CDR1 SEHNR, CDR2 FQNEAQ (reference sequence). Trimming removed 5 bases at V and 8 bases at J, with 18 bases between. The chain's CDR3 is CASSPLQGVSEAFF. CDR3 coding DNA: TGTGCCAGCAGCCCCCTTCAAGGGGTGTCGGAAGCTTTCTTT.

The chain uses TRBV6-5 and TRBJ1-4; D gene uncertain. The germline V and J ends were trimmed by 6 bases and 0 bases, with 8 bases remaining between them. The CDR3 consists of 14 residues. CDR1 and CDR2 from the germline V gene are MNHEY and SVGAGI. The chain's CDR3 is CASRARPTNEKLFF. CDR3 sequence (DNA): TGTGCCAGCAGGGCCCGGCCAACTAATGAAAAACTGTTTTTT.

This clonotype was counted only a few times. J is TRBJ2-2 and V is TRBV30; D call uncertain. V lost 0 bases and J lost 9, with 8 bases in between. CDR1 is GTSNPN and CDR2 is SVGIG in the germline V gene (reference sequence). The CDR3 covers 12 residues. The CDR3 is CAWSVIGRELFF. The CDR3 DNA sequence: TGTGCCTGGAGTGTAATTGGACGGGAGCTGTTTTTT.

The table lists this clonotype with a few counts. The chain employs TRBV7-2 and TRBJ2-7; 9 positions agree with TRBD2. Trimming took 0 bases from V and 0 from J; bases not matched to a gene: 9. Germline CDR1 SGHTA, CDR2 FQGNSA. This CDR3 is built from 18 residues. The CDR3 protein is CASSLALSSGVSSYEQYF. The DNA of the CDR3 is TGTGCCAGCAGCTTAGCGCTGTCTAGCGGGGTTAGCTCCTACGAGCAGTACTTC.

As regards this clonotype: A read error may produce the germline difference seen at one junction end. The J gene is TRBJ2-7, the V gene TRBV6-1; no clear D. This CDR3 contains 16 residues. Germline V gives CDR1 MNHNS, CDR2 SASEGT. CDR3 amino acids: CASSEAHTTFSHEQYF. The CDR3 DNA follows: TGTGCCAGCAGTGAAGCCCATACTACCTTCTCCCACGAGCAGTACTTC.

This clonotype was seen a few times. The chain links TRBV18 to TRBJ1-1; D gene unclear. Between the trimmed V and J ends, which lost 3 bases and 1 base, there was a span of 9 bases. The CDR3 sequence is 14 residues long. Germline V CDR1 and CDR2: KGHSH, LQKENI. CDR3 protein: CASSPQHGNTEAFF. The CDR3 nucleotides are TGTGCCAGCTCACCCCAGCACGGGAACACTGAAGCTTTCTTT.

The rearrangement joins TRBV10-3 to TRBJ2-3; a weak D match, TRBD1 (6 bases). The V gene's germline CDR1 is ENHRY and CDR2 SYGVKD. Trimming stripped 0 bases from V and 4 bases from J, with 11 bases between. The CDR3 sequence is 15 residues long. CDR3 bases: TGTGCCATCAGTGAGTCGAACAGGGTTCCAGATACGCAGTATTTT. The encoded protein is CAISESNRVPDTQYF.

The CDR3 loop reads CASSFFEGVNTEAFF. CDR3 nucleotides: TGCGCCAGCAGCTTTTTTGAGGGCGTGAACACTGAAGCTTTCTTT. The rearrangement uses TRBV5-1 and TRBJ1-1; unclear D gene. The CDR3 runs to 15 residues. CDR1 is SGHRS and CDR2 is YFSETQ in the germline V gene. V dropped 2 bases and J dropped 0 bases, with 11 bases sitting between them.

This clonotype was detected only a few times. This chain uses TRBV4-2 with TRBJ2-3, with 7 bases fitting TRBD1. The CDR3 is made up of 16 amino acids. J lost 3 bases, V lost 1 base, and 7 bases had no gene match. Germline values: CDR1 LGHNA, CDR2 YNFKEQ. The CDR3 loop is CASSQGGTQGTDTQYF. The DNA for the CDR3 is TGTGCCAGCAGCCAAGGAGGAACACAGGGGACAGATACGCAGTATTTT.